A selection of T cell receptor beta chains follows, all from one sample in a study of blood T cell repertoires in COVID-19. Profiled with immunoSEQ multiplex PCR; TCRdb holds only in-frame clones, not every one. Here the sample spans about 250,000 clones, approximately 88% being singletons. The sequencing input was peripheral blood. The receptors here all came from a woman aged 25 to 39 with COVID-19, enrolled during active disease. CDR3s include the opening cysteine and the closing phenylalanine or tryptophan. D genes are given only for firm matches. The size entry is marked missing in some rows and otherwise reads once, few, many or a size class.

TRBD1	TRBV10-1	13	TRBJ1-2	-	CASSEGQGNGYTF	TGCGCCAGCAGTGAGGGACAGGGGAATGGCTACACCTTC
TRBD1	TRBV27	17	TRBJ1-2	-	CASSFWARQGARDGYTF	TGTGCCAGCAGTTTTTGGGCAAGACAGGGGGCGAGGGATGGCTACACCTTC
-	TRBV19	13	TRBJ1-5	-	CASSIPPRQPQHF	TGTGCCAGTAGTATACCCCCGAGGCAGCCCCAGCATTTT
TRBD1	TRBV23-1	17	TRBJ1-5	-	CASSQNLDRASNQPQHF	TGCGCCAGCAGTCAAAATCTTGACAGGGCGAGCAATCAGCCCCAGCATTTT
TRBD2	TRBV7-8	14	TRBJ2-5	-	CASSLAGGEETQYF	TGTGCCAGCAGCTTGGCCGGGGGGGAAGAGACCCAGTACTTC
-	TRBV18	14	TRBJ1-6	-	CASSNGGDNSPLHF	TGTGCCAGCTCAAACGGGGGGGATAATTCACCCCTCCACTTT
TRBD1	TRBV19	15	TRBJ1-5	few	CASSRGTGKNQPQHF	TGTGCCAGTAGCAGAGGGACAGGGAAAAATCAGCCCCAGCATTTT
TRBD1	TRBV6-5	15	TRBJ1-5	-	CASKTGQGTNQPQHF	TGTGCCAGCAAAACGGGACAGGGAACCAATCAGCCCCAGCATTTT
-	TRBV4-2	13	TRBJ1-2	-	CASSPGGAYGYTF	TGTGCCAGCAGCCCAGGAGGGGCCTATGGCTACACCTTC
TRBD1	TRBV24-1	13	TRBJ1-4	-	CATGDGTGEKLFF	TGTGCCACGGGGGACGGGACAGGTGAAAAACTGTTTTTT
-	TRBV27	11	TRBJ1-3	-	CASSNGNTIYF	TGTGCCAGCAGCAATGGAAACACCATATATTTT